The 16 T cell receptor beta chains given below trace back to one sample, sequenced in a study of cytomegalovirus exposure and HLA in healthy donors. Primers for the PCR totalled 60 Vbeta and 13 Jbeta. The table came from immunoSEQ multiplex PCR; TCRdb's copy has only in-frame clones and leaves some out. The table has about 200,000 clones, 80% to 90% seen once. The material sequenced was PBMCs. All receptors derive from a woman aged 25 to 39 in good health and CMV-seronegative.

This sequence joins TRBV5-1 and TRBJ2-1; 8 bases fit TRBD1. CDR1 and CDR2 from the germline V gene are SGHRS and YFSETQ. The length of the CDR3 is 16 residues. After removal of 2 bases from V and 5 bases from J, the junction contained 9 bases not matched to a gene. CDR3 sequence (DNA): TGCGCCAGCAGCTTTCGTCCCTTGACAGGGGACAATGAGCAGTTCTTC. Amino acid sequence: CASSFRPLTGDNEQFF.

The chain combines TRBV11-2 with TRBJ1-1, with TRBD1 matching over 7 bases. V shed 2 bases, J shed 4 bases, and the junction held 13 bases outside the gene matches. The V gene's germline CDR1 is SGHAT and CDR2 FQNNGV. The CDR3 spans 17 residues. As DNA, the CDR3 is TGTGCCAGCAGCTTATTCGGGGGGGGACAGTTGGGCACTGAAGCTTTCTTT. It codes for CASSLFGGGQLGTEAFF.

Only a few counts were recorded for this clone. The J gene is TRBJ2-7, the V gene TRBV6-1, with 7 nucleotides matching TRBD2. The CDR3 runs 14 residues. Germline V gives CDR1 MNHNS, CDR2 SASEGT. V was pared by 1 base and J by 3 bases, with 3 bases of the junction left unmatched. CDR3 nucleotide sequence: TGTGCCAGCAGTGAAGGAGGGAGGGGCTACGAGCAGTACTTC. This gives the protein CASSEGGRGYEQYF.

This clone has only a few counts. The CDR3 spells CASSQVGQGPYNEQFF. The DNA of the CDR3 is TGTGCCAGCAGCCAGGTGGGACAGGGGCCCTACAATGAGCAGTTCTTC. The chain has TRBV4-2 and TRBJ2-1; 10 nucleotides align to TRBD1. CDR3 length equals 16 residues. Germline CDR1 is LGHNA and CDR2 is YNFKEQ. V lost 3 bases to trimming and J lost 2 bases; unmatched junction nucleotides: 4.

The rearrangement links TRBV7-9 to TRBJ2-7; D unclear. The V end lost 5 bases, the J end lost 3 bases, and 11 bases lay between the germline ends. CDR3 length: 13 residues. From germline, CDR1 is SEHNR and CDR2 FQNEAQ (reference sequence). CDR3 sequence reads: CASSKPTSYEQYF. The CDR3 coding sequence is TGTGCCAGCAGCAAACCGACAAGCTACGAGCAGTACTTC.

The chain uses TRBV4-1 and TRBJ1-3; perhaps TRBD1 as D (5 bases). Germline V gives CDR1 MGHRA, CDR2 YSYEKL. The length of the CDR3 is 16 residues. Trimming cost V 6 bases and J 0 bases, with 15 bases left between them. CDR3 DNA sequence: TGCGCCAGCAGGCCGACAGTCCGAAGCTCTGGAAACACCATATATTTT. Translation gives CASRPTVRSSGNTIYF.

This chain uses TRBV2 with TRBJ2-1; the match to TRBD2 covers 14 bases. Trimming took 9 bases from V and 10 from J; bases not matched to a gene: 2. The CDR3 totals 12 residues. CDR1 and CDR2 from the germline V gene are SNHLY and FYNNEI. The CDR3, as DNA: TGTGCCAGAGGACTAGCGGGAGGAGAGCAGTTCTTC. Encoded protein: CARGLAGGEQFF.

This clone has a single count. V gene TRBV4-1 combines with J gene TRBJ2-1; D may be TRBD2 (6 bases). V shed 2 bases and J shed 4 bases, with 18 bases lying between them. Germline lookup yields CDR1 MGHRA and CDR2 YSYEKL. The CDR3 consists of 17 residues. CDR3 sequence reads: CASSQTLARRRYNEQFF. CDR3 bases: TGCGCCAGCAGCCAAACCCTAGCGAGGAGAAGGTACAATGAGCAGTTCTTC.

The rearrangement uses TRBV6-1 and TRBJ1-6, with no clear D. The CDR3 sequence is 14 residues long. CDR1 and CDR2 from the germline V gene are MNHNS and SASEGT. Deletions cut 6 bases from V and 11 bases from J, with 17 bases between. CDR3 sequence reads: CASSPSPFGAPLHF. DNA of the CDR3: TGTGCCAGCAGCCCCTCACCCTTCGGGGCACCCCTCCACTTT.

The J gene is TRBJ2-1, the V gene TRBV7-9, with 7 bases that match TRBD1. The CDR3 is made up of 12 amino acids. Germline CDR1 SEHNR, CDR2 FQNEAQ (reference sequence). Losses at the gene ends were 10 bases for V and 7 bases for J; bases not matched to a gene: 7. CDR3 in amino acids: CATLDRANEQFF. CDR3 in DNA: TGTGCCACCCTAGACAGGGCGAATGAGCAGTTCTTC. Drawing the rest from reference TRBV7-9 and TRBJ2-1, the complete variable domain is DTGVSQNPRHKITKRGQNVTFRCDPISEHNRLYWYRQTLGQGPEFLTYFQNEAQLEKSRLLSDRFSAERPKGSFSTLEIQRTEQGDSAMYLCATLDRANEQFFGPGTRLTVL.

The V gene is TRBV11-2, the J gene TRBJ2-2, with a possible D match to TRBD1 (5 bases). The V end lost 1 base, the J end lost 2 bases, and 11 bases lay between the germline ends. This CDR3 has 16 amino acids. CDR1 and CDR2 (germline): SGHAT, FQNNGV. CDR3 loop: CASSLGRASNTGELFF. In nucleotides, the CDR3 is TGTGCCAGCAGCTTAGGCAGGGCGTCTAACACCGGGGAGCTGTTTTTT.

This chain connects TRBV15 to TRBJ2-7, with D maybe TRBD1 (6 bases). Trimming stripped 6 bases from V and 3 bases from J, with 12 bases between. The CDR3 totals 13 residues. Germline V gene data show CDR1 as LNHNV and CDR2 as YYDKDF (reference sequence). CDR3 sequence reads: CATSPGHNYEQYF. Written as DNA, the CDR3 is TGTGCCACCAGTCCGGGACACAACTACGAGCAGTACTTC.

The chain employs TRBV7-9 and TRBJ1-4; weak D call: TRBD1 (6 bases). Trimming shortened V by 4 bases and J by 5 bases, and 14 bases separated the two germline ends. The CDR3 spans 15 residues. The germline gives CDR1 SEHNR, CDR2 FQNEAQ (reference sequence). The CDR3 bases are TGTGCCAGCAGCTCCCTACAGGGTAGGAATGAAAAACTGTTTTTT. Translated: CASSSLQGRNEKLFF.

The chain is built from TRBV30 and TRBJ2-2, with D maybe TRBD1 (5 bases). The CDR3 consists of 12 residues. Germline V gene sequence: CDR1 GTSNPN, CDR2 SVGIG (reference sequence). V was cut by 4 bases and J by 6 bases, with 9 bases left in between. The chain's CDR3 is CAWIGDPGELFF. Written as DNA, the CDR3 is TGTGCCTGGATAGGGGATCCCGGGGAGCTGTTTTTT.

To note about this clone: This specimen includes other DNA sequences encoding the same CDR3. The genes are TRBV6-1 and TRBJ1-2, with D perhaps TRBD1 (6 bases). Between the trimmed V and J ends, which lost 1 base and 4 bases, there was a span of 10 bases. CDR3 length: 14 amino acids. CDR1 is MNHNS, CDR2 SASEGT, per germline. The CDR3 loop reads CASSEGRGSYGYTF. The CDR3 bases are TGTGCCAGCAGTGAAGGCAGGGGATCCTATGGCTACACCTTC.

The CDR3 DNA reads as TGTGCCAGCAGCTTAGATCTTATGAACACTGAAGCTTTCTTT. The encoded protein is CASSLDLMNTEAFF. V and J are TRBV11-2 and TRBJ1-1, with D unclear. The CDR3 contains 14 residues. Germline CDR1 reads SGHAT; CDR2 reads FQNNGV. The germline V and J ends were trimmed by 0 bases and 0 bases, with 5 bases remaining between them. The complete variable domain, with remaining parts taken from reference TRBV11-2 and TRBJ1-1, reads EAGVAQSPRYKIIEKRQSVAFWCNPISGHATLYWYQQILGQGPKLLIQFQNNGVVDDSQLPKDRFSAERLKGVDSTLKIQPAKLEDSAVYLCASSLDLMNTEAFFGQGTRLTVV.